These 9 T cell receptor beta chains originate from one sample sequenced in a study of CD8 T cells in Susac syndrome. RNA totalling about 0.5 to 1 ug underwent reverse transcription with random hexamers. TCRdb re-called the immunoSEQ multiplex PCR reads through MiXCR, storing one row per CDR3 protein. This sample carries 150,000 to 200,000 distinct CDR3 sequences, about 95% of them seen once, and the ten largest clones take over 0.08%. Sequencing was done on a sample of CD4+ T cells from PBMCs. These receptor sequences come from a human donor in good health.

The chain combines TRBV3-1 with TRBJ1-2; tentative D call: TRBD1 (5 bases). Germline CDR1 and CDR2: LGHDT and YNNKEL (reference sequence). CDR3 length equals 15 residues. Deletions cut 0 bases from V and 6 bases from J, with 14 bases between. In DNA, the CDR3 is TGTGCCAGCAGCCAAGATTACGACAGCTGGAATGGCTACACCTTC. Translating it yields CASSQDYDSWNGYTF. Complete variable domain (other parts from reference TRBV3-1 and TRBJ1-2): DTAVSQTPKYLVTQMGNDKSIKCEQNLGHDTMYWYKQDSKKFLKIMFSYNNKELIINETVPNRFSPKSPDKAHLNLHINSLELGDSAVYFCASSQDYDSWNGYTFGSGTRLTVV.

This clonotype was seen only once. The chain joins TRBV13 to TRBJ2-7; 7 nucleotides line up with TRBD2. Unmatched junction bases numbered 10, after V lost 8 bases and J lost 6 bases. This CDR3 is 13 amino acids long. The germline CDR1 and CDR2 sequences are PRHDT and FYEKMQ (reference sequence). DNA of the CDR3: TGTGCCAGCTCACTAGGCGGGAGTCCCGAGCAGTACTTC. Residues: CASSLGGSPEQYF.

The chain is built from TRBV9 and TRBJ2-5; tentative D call: TRBD2 (6 bases). Germline CDR1 SGDLS, CDR2 YYNGEE. CDR3 length equals 15 residues. Trimming pared 1 base from V and 3 bases from J, leaving 13 bases between. The CDR3 sequence: CASSVRGIGEETQYF. The CDR3 nucleotides are TGTGCCAGCAGCGTACGCGGGATTGGGGAAGAGACCCAGTACTTC.

CDR3 protein: CASSQRGKPEAFF. The CDR3 nucleotides are TGTGCCAGCAGCCAGAGGGGGAAACCTGAAGCTTTCTTT. V and J are TRBV7-9 and TRBJ1-1, with D perhaps TRBD1 (6 bases). Trimming left V 5 bases short and J 6 bases short, with 13 bases between. This CDR3 has 13 residues. The germline V gene has CDR1 SEHNR and CDR2 FQNEAQ (reference sequence).

V gene TRBV30 combines with J gene TRBJ2-3; D possibly corresponds to TRBD1 (6 bases). Germline V CDR1 and CDR2: GTSNPN, SVGIG (reference sequence). V gave up 3 bases and J gave up 2 bases, with 12 bases separating them. The CDR3 runs to 14 residues. For the CDR3, the DNA is TGTGCCTGGAGAGCCAGGGGAATCACAGATACGCAGTATTTT. Translated, it gives CAWRARGITDTQYF.

The rearrangement links TRBV15 to TRBJ2-3, with 7 nucleotides matching TRBD1. V shed 3 bases and J 2 bases; nucleotides not matched to a gene: 5. CDR3 length: 15 amino acids. Germline lookup yields CDR1 LNHNV and CDR2 YYDKDF (reference sequence). CDR3 amino acids: CATSRPGQITDTQYF. In nucleotides, the CDR3 is TGTGCCACCAGCAGGCCGGGACAGATCACAGATACGCAGTATTTT.

This CDR3 is CASSEVGGPSKTQYF. CDR3 coding DNA: TGTGCCAGCAGTGAGGTGGGAGGGCCCTCGAAGACCCAGTACTTC. The chain has TRBV2 and TRBJ2-5; the match to TRBD2 covers 7 bases. The CDR3 runs 15 residues. The V and J ends lost 3 bases and 6 bases, in that order; junction bases with no gene match: 10. Germline assignment: CDR1 SNHLY and CDR2 FYNNEI.

The CDR3 nucleotides read TGCAGCGTTGAAGGGACTAGCGGGAGGATCCACTCCTACAATGAGCAGTTCTTC. Translating it yields CSVEGTSGRIHSYNEQFF. The chain carries TRBV29-1 and TRBJ2-1; 14 bases map to TRBD2. The length of the CDR3 is 18 residues. CDR1 and CDR2 (germline): SQVTM, ANQGSEA. V shed 1 base and J 0 bases; nucleotides not matched to a gene: 5.

The chain joins TRBV7-3 to TRBJ1-5; D gene ambiguous. The germline V and J ends were trimmed by 1 base and 1 base, with 17 bases remaining between them. Germline-derived CDR1 and CDR2 are SGHTA and FQGTGA. The CDR3 spans 18 residues. The chain's CDR3 is CASSLKPGEKASNQPQHF. CDR3 nucleotide sequence: TGTGCCAGCAGCTTAAAGCCCGGGGAAAAAGCGAGCAATCAGCCCCAGCATTTT. Combining the CDR3 with reference TRBV7-3 and TRBJ1-5 gives the whole variable domain GAGVSQTPSNKVTEKGKYVELRCDPISGHTALYWYRQSLGQGPEFLIYFQGTGAADDSGLPNDRFFAVRPEGSVSTLKIQRTERGDSAVYLCASSLKPGEKASNQPQHFGDGTRLSIL.